What follows are 9 T cell receptor beta chains derived from one specimen sequenced in a study of T cell responses to AZD1222 COVID-19 vaccine. Measured with immunoSEQ multiplex PCR; TCRdb has only the in-frame clones, and not every one. Of about 150,000 clones in the sample, 75% to 95% are singletons; the top ten hold 3% to 3.5%. This material consisted of peripheral blood, taken 28 days after the second AZD1222 dose. The receptors were gathered from an adult who received the AZD1222 COVID-19 vaccine.

The chain couples TRBV11-2 to TRBJ2-1; D possibly corresponds to TRBD2 (7 bases). The germline gives CDR1 SGHAT, CDR2 FQNNGV. V lost 4 bases and J lost 4, with 17 bases in between. CDR3 length: 16 amino acids. CDR3 nucleotides: TGTGCCAGCAGCTCCTCTGGGGGGGCGGCTTACAATGAGCAGTTCTTC. Translating it yields CASSSSGGAAYNEQFF.

The V and J genes are TRBV10-3 and TRBJ2-5; TRBD1 is a possible D gene (5 bases). This CDR3 spans 13 amino acids. The V end was cut by 2 bases, the J end by 4 bases, with 8 bases between. CDR1 ENHRY and CDR2 SYGVKD come from the germline V gene. CDR3 loop: CAISEAQGETQYF. As DNA, the CDR3 is TGTGCCATCAGTGAGGCCCAGGGAGAGACCCAGTACTTC.

The chain recombines TRBV19 with TRBJ2-1; 8 bases are shared with TRBD2. The CDR3 has 14 residues. Germline assignment: CDR1 LNHDA and CDR2 SQIVND (reference sequence). V dropped 3 bases and J dropped 9; count of bases not matched to a gene: 7. The CDR3 protein is CASSIVGLAPEQFF. CDR3 coding DNA: TGTGCCAGTAGTATTGTCGGACTAGCTCCTGAGCAGTTCTTC.

This chain links TRBV5-1 with TRBJ2-1; 12 nucleotides match TRBD2. J gave up 4 bases and V 1 base, and 3 bases lay outside the gene matches. Germline CDR1 SGHRS, CDR2 YFSETQ. The CDR3 has 16 residues. This CDR3 is CASSLRLAGGYNEQFF. CDR3 bases: TGCGCCAGCAGCTTGAGGCTAGCGGGAGGGTACAATGAGCAGTTCTTC.

This clone was observed a handful of times. The gene calls are TRBV30 and TRBJ1-2, with D uncertain. V was shortened by 2 bases and J by 0 bases, with 10 bases between the two germline ends. The CDR3 totals 14 residues. Germline CDR1 is GTSNPN and CDR2 is SVGIG (reference sequence). The CDR3, as DNA: TGTGCCTGGAGTCCGGGAGGTTCTAACTATGGCTACACCTTC. Translating it yields CAWSPGGSNYGYTF.

The chain joins TRBV15 to TRBJ2-5; D call uncertain. The germline gives CDR1 LNHNV, CDR2 YYDKDF (reference sequence). The CDR3 runs 12 residues. Deletions cut 2 bases from V and 2 bases from J, with 3 bases between. DNA for the CDR3: TGTGCCACCAGCAGACCTCAAGAGACCCAGTACTTC. This codes for CATSRPQETQYF.

As for this clone: Distinct nucleotide sequences in the sample also encode this CDR3. The chain recombines TRBV20-1 with TRBJ1-2; 9 bases match TRBD1. V lost 6 bases to trimming and J lost 8 bases; unmatched junction nucleotides: 4. Germline V CDR1 and CDR2: DFQATT, SNEGSKA (reference sequence). There are 11 residues in the CDR3. This CDR3 is CSAWTGDGYTF. The CDR3 bases are TGCAGTGCCTGGACAGGGGACGGCTACACCTTC.

The chain joins TRBV21-1 to TRBJ2-6; the DNA was not compared with TRBD1, the D call given in the table. TRBV21-1 is marked as a pseudogene. This CDR3 contains 17 residues. CDR3 nucleotides: TGTGCCAGCAGCTCCGGGACAGGGCTTTCTGGGGCCAACGTCCTGACTTTC. Protein product: CASSSGTGLSGANVLTF.

The chain uses TRBV7-9 and TRBJ1-5; TRBD1 aligns across 9 bases. Germline loops: CDR1 SEHNR, CDR2 FQNEAQ (reference sequence). The J segment lost 7 bases and the V segment lost 5 bases, leaving 9 bases of the junction unmatched. There are 15 residues in the CDR3. The CDR3 spells CASSGPGQGGQPQHF. The CDR3 DNA is TGTGCCAGCAGCGGACCGGGACAGGGAGGGCAGCCCCAGCATTTT.